The entry below gives a single T cell receptor beta chain sequence along with its context. Its specificity is unknown. Between the trimmed V and J ends, which lost 4 bases and 2 bases, there was a span of 8 bases. There are 13 residues in the CDR3. Germline V gives CDR1 SNHLY, CDR2 FYNNEI. These data originate in a study of cytomegalovirus exposure and HLA in healthy donors. Study-level points and caveats: Earlier analysis found most TCR beta V segments productive about 87% or about 30% of the time. Later on, an analysis showed TCR association rates differing by HLA locus, with DRB1 the most and HLA-C the fewest.

In the PCR, 60 Vbeta and 13 Jbeta primers were used. Libraries were prepared by immunoSEQ multiplex PCR; TCRdb keeps only in-frame clonotypes and omits some of them. Seen in this sample are roughly 190,000 clones; the ten most common clones hold approximately 0.72%. The clonotype comes from a young woman in good health and CMV-seropositive. The sample taken for sequencing was PBMCs. The V gene is TRBV2, the J gene TRBJ1-1; the D gene is possibly TRBD1 (6 bases). In DNA, the CDR3 is TGTGCCAGCAGTGGGGACATTAACACTGAAGCTTTCTTT. It codes for CASSGDINTEAFF. The variable domain in full, completed from reference TRBV2 and TRBJ1-1, reads EPEVTQTPSHQVTQMGQEVILRCVPISNHLYFYWYRQILGQKVEFLVSFYNNEISEKSEIFDDQFSVERPDGSNFTLKIRSTKLEDSAMYFCASSGDINTEAFFGQGTRLTVV.